This T cell receptor (beta chain) was captured by sequencing in a study of cytomegalovirus exposure and HLA in healthy donors. The CDR3 covers 14 residues. The V gene's germline CDR1 is SQVTM and CDR2 ANQGSEA. Trimming removed 4 bases at V and 5 bases at J, with 15 bases between. Primers: 60 Vbeta forward and 13 Jbeta reverse. Profiled with immunoSEQ multiplex PCR; TCRdb holds only in-frame clones, not every one. Found here are around 200,000 clones, roughly 79% of them singletons; the top ten hold 1.5% to 2%. The sequence was obtained from a man under 40 in good health and CMV-seronegative. The rearrangement links TRBV29-1 to TRBJ2-1; D gene ambiguous. The sequenced sample consisted of PBMCs. For the CDR3, the DNA is TGCAGCGTTGTTTTCACCCAACGGGACAATGAGCAGTTCTTC. Translating gives CSVVFTQRDNEQFF.